This is a list of T cell receptor beta chains from one sample in a study of blood T cell repertoires in COVID-19. Profiled with immunoSEQ multiplex PCR; TCRdb holds only in-frame clones, not every one. The sample lists roughly 180,000 clones, 79% seen once, with around 16% in the top ten. The sample was peripheral blood. The receptor source for this set is a man between 60 and 75 years old with active or convalescent COVID-19. CDR3s include the opening cysteine and the closing phenylalanine or tryptophan. The order of the fields is J gene, clone size, V gene, D gene, CDR3 DNA, CDR3 protein. A D gene is named only where the DNA matches it firmly. Size is stated for part of the rows, as once, few or many counts, or as a class when the clone is expanded.

TRBJ2-5 | NA | TRBV24-1 | TRBD1 | TGTGCCACCAGTGGGACAGGGTTCGGGACCCAGTACTTC | CATSGTGFGTQYF
TRBJ2-5 | once | TRBV7-9 | TRBD1 | TGTGCCAGCAGCTTAAGGACAGGGGTGGAGACCCAGTACTTC | CASSLRTGVETQYF
TRBJ2-7 | NA | TRBV10-3 | TRBD2 | TGTGCCATCAGTGAGGCCACGGGACTAGCGCGCTACGAGCAGTACTTC | CAISEATGLARYEQYF
TRBJ2-2 | few | TRBV7-6 | NA | TGTGCCAGCAGCTTAGGACTTCTAGACACCGGGGAGCTGTTTTTT | CASSLGLLDTGELFF
TRBJ1-1 | few | TRBV7-2 | NA | TGTGCCAGCAGCTTGGGGGGGCTGGGGAACACTGAAGCTTTCTTT | CASSLGGLGNTEAFF
TRBJ2-1 | NA | TRBV7-9 | NA | TGTGCCAGCAGCTTACTAGGATCGGAAGCGTATGAGCAGTTCTTC | CASSLLGSEAYEQFF
TRBJ1-5 | few | TRBV5-1 | TRBD1 | TGCGCCAGCAGCTTGGGGCCGGGACAGGGGGGCAATCAGCCCCAGCATTTT | CASSLGPGQGGNQPQHF
TRBJ2-7 | NA | TRBV28 | TRBD1 | TGTGCCAGCAGTCCAACCGGGACAGGGCGCGAGCAGTACTTC | CASSPTGTGREQYF
TRBJ1-3 | NA | TRBV6-2/TRBV6-3 | NA | TGTGCCAGCAGTCTGCGCGGCTCTGGAAACACCATATATTTT | CASSLRGSGNTIYF
TRBJ2-7 | NA | TRBV7-8 | TRBD2 | TGTGCCAGCAGCTTACTTTCTAGCGGGGTCTCCTACGAGCAGTACTTC | CASSLLSSGVSYEQYF
TRBJ2-1 | NA | TRBV29-1 | TRBD2 | TGCAGCGTTGGCGGACTAGCGGGAGCCCATGAGCAGTTCTTC | CSVGGLAGAHEQFF
TRBJ1-2 | NA | TRBV7-2 | NA | TGTGCCAGCAGCCCTACCGGAGGATATGGCTACACCTTC | CASSPTGGYGYTF
TRBJ2-7 | NA | TRBV7-2 | TRBD2 | TGTGCCAGCAGCTCCTCCGGCAGCGGGGGTTCCTACGAGCAGTACTTC | CASSSSGSGGSYEQYF
TRBJ1-3 | NA | TRBV28 | NA | TGTGCCAGCTATTCACGTAGCTCTGGAAACACCATATATTTT | CASYSRSSGNTIYF
TRBJ1-1 | NA | TRBV21-1 | NA | TGTGCCAGCAGCTCCTGGACAGGGACGAACACTGAAGCTTTCTTT | CASSSWTGTNTEAFF
TRBJ2-7 | few | TRBV18 | NA | TGTGCCAGCTCACCAGCCAGGGACTCCTACGAGCAGTACTTC | CASSPARDSYEQYF
TRBJ2-5 | once | TRBV3-1/TRBV3-2 | NA | TGTGCCAGCAGCCAAGATGGGAGACCAGAGACCCAGTACTTC | CASSQDGRPETQYF
TRBJ2-1 | few | TRBV5-5 | NA | TGTGCCAGCGTCCGGTTAAACTACAATGAGCAGTTCTTC | CASVRLNYNEQFF
TRBJ1-4 | NA | TRBV9 | NA | TGTGCCAGCAGCGTAGCACCCGGGGGTGGGGAAAAACTGTTTTTT | CASSVAPGGGEKLFF
TRBJ2-3 | NA | TRBV6-2/TRBV6-3 | NA | TGTGCCAGCAGTTACCCGCTCGGGAGACTGAGCACAGATACGCAGTATTTT | CASSYPLGRLSTDTQYF
TRBJ1-4 | NA | TRBV10-2 | NA | TGCGCCAGCAGCGAACGGGCTGGGAGTGAAAAACTGTTTTTT | CASSERAGSEKLFF
TRBJ2-1 | NA | TRBV5-8 | TRBD2 | TGTGCCAGCAGCTTGGACGGGAGGAGAACCTACAATGAGCAGTTCTTC | CASSLDGRRTYNEQFF
TRBJ1-6 | NA | TRBV2 | TRBD1 | TGTGCCAGCAGGACAGGGTCCCACTATAATTCACCCCTCCACTTT | CASRTGSHYNSPLHF
TRBJ2-3 | NA | TRBV9 | NA | TGTGCCAGCAGCGCGCCTCTGACTAGATTGGCTAGCACAGATACGCAGTATTTT | CASSAPLTRLASTDTQYF
TRBJ2-5 | NA | TRBV9 | TRBD2 | TGTGCCAGCAGCGACCTTTCTAGCGGCCAAGAGACCCAGTACTTC | CASSDLSSGQETQYF
TRBJ2-3 | once | TRBV4-3 | NA | TGCGCCAGCAGCCAAGAGGGGGACACCACCACAGATACGCAGTATTTT | CASSQEGDTTTDTQYF
TRBJ2-2 | NA | TRBV19 | TRBD1 | TGTGCCAGTAGTAGCGGGACAGGGTACGCCGGGGAGCTGTTTTTT | CASSSGTGYAGELFF
TRBJ2-3 | NA | TRBV2 | TRBD1 | TGTGCCAGCAGTGAAGGGATTGACAGGGGTGGGGCAGATACGCAGTATTTT | CASSEGIDRGGADTQYF
TRBJ2-7 | many | TRBV7-9 | NA | TGTGCCAGCAGCTTAGTGGCTTTTCACGAGCAGTACTTC | CASSLVAFHEQYF
TRBJ1-2 | NA | TRBV18 | NA | TGTGCCAGCTCACCAAACAGTTTGAATGGCTACACCTTC | CASSPNSLNGYTF
TRBJ1-1 | NA | TRBV5-8 | NA | TGTGCCAGCAGTCGGGTAACTGAAGCTTTCTTT | CASSRVTEAFF
TRBJ2-1 | NA | TRBV12-2 | NA | TGTGCAAGTCGCTCAGTGAATAGCGGGAGGGCGTCCTACAATGAGCAGTTCTTC | CASRSVNSGRASYNEQFF
TRBJ2-7 | NA | TRBV19 | NA | TGTGCCAGTAGCCCGACTCTCTCGGCGGGCGAGCAGTACTTC | CASSPTLSAGEQYF
TRBJ2-7 | NA | TRBV7-2 | TRBD2 | TGTGCCAGCAGCTTATTAGGCGGGAGTTACGAGCAGTACTTC | CASSLLGGSYEQYF
TRBJ1-1 | NA | TRBV7-8 | NA | TGTGCCAGCAGCCCCCAGCGGTACACTGAAGCTTTCTTT | CASSPQRYTEAFF
TRBJ2-5 | NA | TRBV7-2 | NA | TGTGCCAGCGGCCTCTGGGGGCGGGGGGAGACCCAGTACTTC | CASGLWGRGETQYF
TRBJ2-7 | NA | TRBV7-2 | NA | TGTGCCAGCAGCAACGGCGGTTCTAGACGGCGCGAGCAGTACTTC | CASSNGGSRRREQYF